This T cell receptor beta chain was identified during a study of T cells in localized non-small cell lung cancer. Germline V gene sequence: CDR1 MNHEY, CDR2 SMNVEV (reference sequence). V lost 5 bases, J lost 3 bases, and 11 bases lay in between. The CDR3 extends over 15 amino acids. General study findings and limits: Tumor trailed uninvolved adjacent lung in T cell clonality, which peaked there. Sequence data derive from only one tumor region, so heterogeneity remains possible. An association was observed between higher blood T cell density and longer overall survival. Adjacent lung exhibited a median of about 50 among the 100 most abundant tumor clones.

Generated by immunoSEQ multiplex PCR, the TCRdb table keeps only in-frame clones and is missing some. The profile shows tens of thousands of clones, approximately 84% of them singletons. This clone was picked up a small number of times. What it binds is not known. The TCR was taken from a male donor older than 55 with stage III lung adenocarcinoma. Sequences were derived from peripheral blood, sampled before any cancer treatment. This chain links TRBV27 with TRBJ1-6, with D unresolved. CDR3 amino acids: CASSPPLNYNSPLHF. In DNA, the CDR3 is TGTGCCAGCAGTCCCCCACTAAACTATAATTCACCCCTCCACTTT.